The clone carrying this T cell receptor beta chain has just a few counts. Individually, cDNA molecules had unique molecular identifiers attached to them. TCRdb re-called the 5' RACE reads through MiXCR, storing one row per CDR3 protein. The sample includes about 64,000 distinct CDR3 sequences, around 21% of them seen just once. Trimming pared 3 bases from V and 2 bases from J, leaving 14 bases between. Germline lookup yields CDR1 SGHRS and CDR2 YFSETQ. The CDR3 covers 15 residues. This record belongs to a study of early T cells in non-severe SARS-CoV-2 infection. Study-wide context: RNA in bulk from unsorted whole blood was sequenced, and chains were unpaired.

The source is an adult who was a healthcare worker with PCR-confirmed SARS-CoV-2 infection or an uninfected control (not recorded which). The chain combines TRBV5-1 with TRBJ1-1; maybe TRBD1 (5 bases). Sequences were derived from whole blood, sampled at baseline. CDR3 in DNA: TGCGCCAGCAGCTCCGGGACCGCTCATAACACTGAAGCTTTCTTT. Its translation: CASSSGTAHNTEAFF.